The next 18 T cell receptor beta chains were all read from a single sample in a study of T cell repertoires in cytomegalovirus infection. TCRdb recomputed calls from the reads with MiXCR, one row per CDR3 protein. The sample yields about 310,000 distinct CDR3 sequences, about a tenth seen once. Material: PBMCs. Receptors originate from a human donor in good health (CMV status not recorded). Some clones in this sample may be carry-over from other donors' samples.

This clonotype was recorded at least ten times. The chain employs TRBV7-6 and TRBJ2-7; D remains unclear. CDR1 is SGHVS, CDR2 FNYEAQ, per germline. There are 15 residues in the CDR3. The V end was cut by 5 bases, the J end by 1 base, with 15 bases between. Here the CDR3 reads CASSPGALGSYEQYF. In DNA form, the CDR3 reads TGTGCCAGCAGCCCCGGAGCCTTGGGTTCCTACGAGCAGTACTTC. The full variable domain, in which reference TRBV7-6 and TRBJ2-7 provide the parts outside the CDR3, is GAGVSQSPRYKVTKRGQDVALRCDPISGHVSLYWYRQALGQGPEFLTYFNYEAQQDKSGLPNDRFSAERPEGSISTLTIQRTEQRDSAMYRCASSPGALGSYEQYFGPGTRLTVT.

This clonotype was observed many times. The V gene is TRBV7-9, the J gene TRBJ1-1, with D possibly matching TRBD1 (6 bases). The CDR3 consists of 14 residues. Trimming left V 4 bases short and J 1 base short, with 10 bases between. Looked up from germline, CDR1 is SEHNR and CDR2 is FQNEAQ (reference sequence). The CDR3 DNA is TGTGCCAGCAGCTCCCAGGGACAGAACACTGAAGCTTTCTTT. Translating gives CASSSQGQNTEAFF. The whole variable domain, remainder taken from reference TRBV7-9 and TRBJ1-1, is DTGVSQNPRHKITKRGQNVTFRCDPISEHNRLYWYRQTLGQGPEFLTYFQNEAQLEKSRLLSDRFSAERPKGSFSTLEIQRTEQGDSAMYLCASSSQGQNTEAFFGQGTRLTVV.

This clonotype has only a few counts. The rearrangement links TRBV7-9 to TRBJ1-2; the D gene is possibly TRBD1 (5 bases). Germline V gene lookup returns CDR1 SEHNR and CDR2 FQNEAQ (reference sequence). The CDR3 has 14 residues. V lost 4 bases to trimming and J lost 5 bases, with 14 bases between them. The DNA of the CDR3 is TGTGCCAGCAGCTCATCGGGGGAATATTATGGCTACACCTTC. Protein sequence: CASSSSGEYYGYTF.

This clonotype was seen ten or more times. This CDR3 reads CASSLGGGGGEQYV. The CDR3 bases are TGTGCCAGCAGCTTAGGCGGCGGGGGAGGCGAGCAGTACGTC. This chain links TRBV7-9 with TRBJ2-7; 7 bases fit TRBD2. The CDR3 sequence is 14 residues long. V lost 1 base, J lost 6 bases, and 6 bases stayed unmatched. Germline V gives CDR1 SEHNR, CDR2 FQNEAQ (reference sequence).

This chain links TRBV7-3 with TRBJ2-2; 8 nucleotides match TRBD1. Germline V gene data show CDR1 as SGHTA and CDR2 as FQGTGA. The junction had 4 bases not matched to a gene; V was cut back by 5 bases and J by 5 bases. The CDR3 loop spans 14 amino acids. CDR3 residues: CASSEWTGTGELFF. DNA for the CDR3: TGTGCCAGCAGCGAATGGACAGGGACCGGGGAGCTGTTTTTT.

The chain uses TRBV14 and TRBJ1-3; a possible D gene is TRBD1 (5 bases). Germline lookup yields CDR1 SGHDN and CDR2 FVKESK. Trimming removed 2 bases from V and 5 bases from J, with 10 bases in between. This CDR3 region has 14 residues. The CDR3 loop is CASSQQRQRNTIYF. CDR3 in DNA: TGTGCCAGCAGCCAACAAAGACAGAGAAACACCATATATTTT.

This clonotype was detected ten times or more. The chain recombines TRBV6-1 with TRBJ2-5, with 15 bases that match TRBD2. This CDR3 has 15 amino acids. Germline V CDR1 and CDR2: MNHNS, SASEGT. V was clipped by 5 bases and J by 6 bases; unmatched bases: 4. The CDR3 nucleotides are TGTGCCAGCAGTTCCGGGACTAGCGGGGGGAAGACCCAGTACTTC. Protein product: CASSSGTSGGKTQYF.

This clonotype was observed a few times. The chain joins TRBV3-1 to TRBJ1-6, with TRBD1 identical over 9 bases. CDR1 and CDR2 (germline): LGHDT, YNNKEL (reference sequence). The junction had 6 bases not matched to a gene; V was cut back by 4 bases and J by 5 bases. The CDR3 runs 16 residues. CDR3 in DNA: TGTGCCAGCAGCCGCTTGGGACAGGGAAATAATTCACCCCTCCACTTT. Translating it yields CASSRLGQGNNSPLHF. Supplemented by reference TRBV3-1 and TRBJ1-6, the full variable domain reads DTAVSQTPKYLVTQMGNDKSIKCEQNLGHDTMYWYKQDSKKFLKIMFSYNNKELIINETVPNRFSPKSPDKAHLNLHINSLELGDSAVYFCASSRLGQGNNSPLHFGNGTRLTVT.

This clonotype was recorded many times. The chain carries TRBV5-1 and TRBJ2-5; 9 bases align to TRBD1. V gave up 4 bases and J gave up 2 bases; unmatched junction bases: 9. CDR1 is SGHRS, CDR2 YFSETQ, per germline. There are 16 residues in the CDR3. DNA of the CDR3: TGCGCCAGCAGCCGGACAGGGGATTGGGTTCAAGAGACCCAGTACTTC. Translated: CASSRTGDWVQETQYF.

This clonotype was counted at least ten times. The chain uses TRBV7-9 and TRBJ1-2, with TRBD1 identical over 7 bases. The V gene end was trimmed by 3 bases and the J gene end by 8 bases; junction bases not matched to a gene: 6. This CDR3 is 13 amino acids long. Germline assignment: CDR1 SEHNR and CDR2 FQNEAQ (reference sequence). CDR3 sequence: CASSLGQSGGYTF. CDR3 in DNA: TGTGCCAGCAGCTTGGGACAGTCAGGGGGCTACACCTTC.

The chain uses TRBV29-1 and TRBJ2-7; unclear D gene. The CDR3 is made up of 11 amino acids. Germline assignment: CDR1 SQVTM and CDR2 ANQGSEA. V lost 1 base to trimming and J lost 4 bases, with 5 bases between them. The CDR3 protein is CSVEVVYEQYF. CDR3 nucleotides: TGCAGCGTTGAAGTCGTATACGAGCAGTACTTC.

This clonotype was recorded many times. The chain combines TRBV7-2 with TRBJ1-1; D is unresolved. Germline values: CDR1 SGHTA, CDR2 FQGNSA. The V and J ends lost 4 bases and 3 bases respectively, with 12 bases between them. This CDR3 spans 14 amino acids. This CDR3 is CASSSRPGDTEAFF. The DNA of the CDR3 is TGTGCCAGCAGCTCCCGACCGGGAGACACTGAAGCTTTCTTT.

The chain has TRBV2 and TRBJ2-7; 8 nucleotides match TRBD1. Germline assignment: CDR1 SNHLY and CDR2 FYNNEI. This CDR3 has 15 residues. The V segment lost 7 bases and the J segment 0 bases; nucleotides outside the gene matches: 8. For the CDR3, the DNA is TGTGCCAGCATCACCGTGACAGGGGTCTCCTACGAGCAGTACTTC. This translates into CASITVTGVSYEQYF.

The V call is TRBV5-1, the J call TRBJ1-1; D is ambiguous. Germline CDR1 and CDR2: SGHRS and YFSETQ. Trimming cost V 0 bases and J 6 bases, with 12 bases left between them. There are 14 residues in the CDR3. The CDR3 is CASSLDYRPSEAFF. As DNA, the CDR3 is TGCGCCAGCAGCTTGGATTACCGACCGTCTGAAGCTTTCTTT.

Regarding this clonotype: A much larger clone sits a single nucleotide away, making a read error possible. The CDR3 spells CARSQAKGSTGELFF. The CDR3 nucleotides read TGCGCCCGCAGCCAAGCGAAGGGGAGCACCGGGGAGCTGTTTTTT. V is TRBV4-3 and J is TRBJ2-2, with D perhaps given as TRBD1 or TRBD2 (5 bases each). Germline V lookup: CDR1 LGHNA, CDR2 YSLEER. The CDR3 spans 15 residues.

This clonotype was observed at least ten times. J is TRBJ1-2 and V is TRBV7-8, with D perhaps matching TRBD1 (6 bases). This CDR3 is 14 amino acids long. Germline lookup yields CDR1 SGHVS and CDR2 FQNEAQ. V lost 4 bases and J 2 bases, leaving 11 bases between the germline ends. The CDR3 DNA reads as TGTGCCAGCAGCTCCTGGACAGACAACTATGGCTACACCTTC. As protein: CASSSWTDNYGYTF.

This clonotype was seen ten or more times. The V call is TRBV20-1, the J call TRBJ2-1; TRBD1 or TRBD2 may be the D gene (6 bases each). The V gene lost 2 bases and the J gene lost 0 bases, with 8 bases spanning the gap. This CDR3 comprises 14 residues. Germline-derived CDR1 and CDR2 are DFQATT and SNEGSKA (reference sequence). CDR3 sequence (DNA): TGCAGTGCTAGAAAGGGGGGCTCCTACAATGAGCAGTTCTTC. Residues: CSARKGGSYNEQFF.

This clonotype was detected many times. V is TRBV6-1 and J is TRBJ2-7; TRBD1 matches at 7 bases. CDR1 MNHNS and CDR2 SASEGT come from the germline V gene. Trimming cost V 5 bases and J 3 bases; bases outside gene matches: 4. This CDR3 contains 13 residues. CDR3 loop: CASSPGTDYEQYF. CDR3 bases: TGTGCCAGCAGTCCCGGGACAGACTACGAGCAGTACTTC.